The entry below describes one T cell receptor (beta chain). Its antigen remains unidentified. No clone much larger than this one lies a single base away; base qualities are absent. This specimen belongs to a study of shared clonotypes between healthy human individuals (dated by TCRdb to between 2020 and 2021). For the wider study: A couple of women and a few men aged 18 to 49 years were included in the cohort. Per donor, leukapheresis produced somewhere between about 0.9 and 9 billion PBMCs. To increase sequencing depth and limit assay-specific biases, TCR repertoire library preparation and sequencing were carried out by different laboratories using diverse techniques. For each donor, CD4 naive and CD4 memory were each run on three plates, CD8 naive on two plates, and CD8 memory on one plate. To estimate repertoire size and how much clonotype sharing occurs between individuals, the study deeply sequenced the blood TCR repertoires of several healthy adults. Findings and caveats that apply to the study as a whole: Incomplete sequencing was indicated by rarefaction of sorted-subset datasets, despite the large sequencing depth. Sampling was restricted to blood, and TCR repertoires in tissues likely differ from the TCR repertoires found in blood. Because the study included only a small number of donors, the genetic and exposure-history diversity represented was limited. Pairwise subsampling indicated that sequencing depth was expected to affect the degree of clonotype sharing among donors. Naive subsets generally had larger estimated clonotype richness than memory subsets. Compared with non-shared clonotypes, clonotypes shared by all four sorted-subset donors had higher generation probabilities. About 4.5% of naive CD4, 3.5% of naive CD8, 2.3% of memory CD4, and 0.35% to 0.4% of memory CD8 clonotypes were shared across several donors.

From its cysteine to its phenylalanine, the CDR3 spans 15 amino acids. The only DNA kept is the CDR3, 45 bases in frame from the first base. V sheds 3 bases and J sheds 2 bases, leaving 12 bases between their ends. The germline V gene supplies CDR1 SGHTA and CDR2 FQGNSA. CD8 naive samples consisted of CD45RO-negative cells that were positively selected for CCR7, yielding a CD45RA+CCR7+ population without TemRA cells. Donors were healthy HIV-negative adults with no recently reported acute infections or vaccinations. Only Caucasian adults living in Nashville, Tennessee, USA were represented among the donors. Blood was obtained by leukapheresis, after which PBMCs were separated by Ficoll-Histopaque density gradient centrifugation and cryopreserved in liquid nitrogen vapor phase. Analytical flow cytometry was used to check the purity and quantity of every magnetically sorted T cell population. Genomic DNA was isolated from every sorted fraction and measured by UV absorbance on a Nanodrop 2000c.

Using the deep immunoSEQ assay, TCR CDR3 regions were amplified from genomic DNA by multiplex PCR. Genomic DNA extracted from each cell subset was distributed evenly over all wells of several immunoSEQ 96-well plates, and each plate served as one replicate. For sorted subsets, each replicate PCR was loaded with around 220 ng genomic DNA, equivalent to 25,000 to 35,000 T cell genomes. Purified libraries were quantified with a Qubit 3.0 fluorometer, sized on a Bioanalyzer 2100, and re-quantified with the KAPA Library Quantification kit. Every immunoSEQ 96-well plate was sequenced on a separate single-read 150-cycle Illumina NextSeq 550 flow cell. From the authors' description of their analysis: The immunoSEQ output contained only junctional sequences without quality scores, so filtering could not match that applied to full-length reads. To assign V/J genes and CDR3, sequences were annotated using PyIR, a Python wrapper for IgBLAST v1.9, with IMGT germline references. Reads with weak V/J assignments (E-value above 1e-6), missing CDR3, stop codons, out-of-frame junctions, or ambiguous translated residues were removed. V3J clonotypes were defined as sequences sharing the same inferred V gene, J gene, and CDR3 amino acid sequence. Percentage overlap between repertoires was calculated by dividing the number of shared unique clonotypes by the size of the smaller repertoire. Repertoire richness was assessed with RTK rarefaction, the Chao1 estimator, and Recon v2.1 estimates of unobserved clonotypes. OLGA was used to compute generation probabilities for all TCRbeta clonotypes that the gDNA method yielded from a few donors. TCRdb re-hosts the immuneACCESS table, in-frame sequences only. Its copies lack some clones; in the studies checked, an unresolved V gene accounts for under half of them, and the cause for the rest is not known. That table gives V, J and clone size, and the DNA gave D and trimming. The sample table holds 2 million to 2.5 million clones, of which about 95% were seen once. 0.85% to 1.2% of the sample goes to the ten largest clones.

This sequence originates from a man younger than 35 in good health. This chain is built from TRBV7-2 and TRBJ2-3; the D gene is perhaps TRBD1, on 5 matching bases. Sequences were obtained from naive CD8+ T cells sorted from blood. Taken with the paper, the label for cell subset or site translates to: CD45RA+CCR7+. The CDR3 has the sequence CASSFDSFSTDTQYF. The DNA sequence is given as TGTGCCAGCAGCTTTGACAGTTTTTCCACAGATACGCAGTATTTT.